Below, 30 T cell receptor beta chains from the same sample are listed, as sequenced in a study of tumor-infiltrating lymphocytes in primary liver carcinoma. Scientists recovered RNA and DNA together from roughly 20-30 mg of unsorted bulk tissue. TCR beta cDNA was made from 450 to 550 ng total RNA with a constant-region primer. Three nested multiplex PCR rounds of slightly modified ARM-PCR generated TCR beta libraries. Forward primers for TRBV1-TRBV30 and a C-beta reverse primer served the first two PCR rounds, at roughly 10 cycles each. In TCRdb, the multiplex PCR reads were re-called with MiXCR into one record per CDR3 protein. The sample yields tens of thousands of distinct CDR3 sequences, roughly 80% seen once. Sequencing used liver tumor tissue from sampling region 4. This sample's subset: tumor region T4, right-lateral pole. These receptors all come from a woman younger than 45 with primary liver carcinoma and hepatitis B virus infection.

Regarding this clonotype: This CDR3 is missing its conserved last phenylalanine or tryptophan, likely due to a read error. The chain has TRBV29-1 and TRBJ2-6; TRBD2 aligns across 8 bases. Germline loops: CDR1 SQVTM, CDR2 ANQGSEA. Germline trimming cut 4 bases from V and 9 bases from J; bases unmatched to any gene: 8. The CDR3 loop spans 14 amino acids. The CDR3 region has the DNA TGCAGCGTTGCGGGGGGGACTGGGATCAACGTCCTGACTTCC. It is translated as CSVAGGTGINVLTS.

The V gene is TRBV4-3, the J gene TRBJ2-3; D gene ambiguous. Germline CDR1 is LGHNA and CDR2 is YSLEER. V shed 3 bases and J shed 8 bases, with 27 bases lying between them. The CDR3 contains 18 residues. The CDR3 region has the DNA TGCGCCAGCAGCCAGTCGGTCTGGCTGAGCGATCCCGATGGTACGCAGTATTTT. Translated: CASSQSVWLSDPDGTQYF.

As to this clonotype: Relative to the germline gene, one junction end is altered; a read error may explain this. The rearrangement joins TRBV11-2 to TRBJ2-1; D not resolved. CDR3 size: 12 residues. Germline V lookup: CDR1 SGHAT, CDR2 FQNNGV. CDR3 sequence: CDCSFLNGEQLF. The CDR3 bases are TGTGACTGCAGCTTTCTTAATGGTGAGCAGCTCTTC.

This clonotype was recorded only once. The CDR3 ends on some other residue instead of the conserved phenylalanine or tryptophan, so this is likely a read error. The chain couples TRBV14 to TRBJ2-7, with D possibly TRBD2 on 6 matching bases. Germline assignment: CDR1 SGHDN and CDR2 FVKESK. This CDR3 has 15 amino acids. The CDR3 DNA is TGTGCCAGGAGCCAGGCGGCGGGGATTGACTACGAGCAGTACCTC. Translation gives CARSQAAGIDYEQYL.

Only one count was recorded for this clonotype. Relative to the germline gene, one junction end is altered; a read error may explain this. The chain links TRBV10-3 to TRBJ2-1, with D uncertain. Germline V CDR1 and CDR2: ENHRY, SYGVKD. The CDR3 is 14 amino acids. The CDR3 sequence: CAISPTATPDEQFF. CDR3 nucleotide sequence: TGTGCCATCAGTCCCACGGCGACCCCGGATGAACAGTTTTTC.

Concerning this clonotype: An end of the junction differs from the germline gene, which may be a read error. The rearrangement uses TRBV4-3 and TRBJ2-7; 7 bases are shared with TRBD2. Germline CDR1 LGHNA, CDR2 YSLEER. This CDR3 is built from 18 residues. The CDR3 here is CAGSQAVTGGHIRYEQYF. The CDR3 DNA reads TGCGCCGGCAGCCAAGCTGTGACGGGGGGTCATATTAGGTACGAGCAGTACTTC.

This clonotype was detected only once. A read error may account for a junction end that differs from germline. This chain connects TRBV6-1 to TRBJ2-2, with D perhaps given as TRBD1 or TRBD2 (6 bases each). This CDR3 contains 19 residues. Germline V gene data show CDR1 as MNHNS and CDR2 as SASEGT. In DNA, the CDR3 is TGTGCCTGCAGTGAAACCCCTCCCGGGGGCGCCGCGAGCACCGGGGAGCTGTTTTTT. It encodes CACSETPPGGAASTGELFF.

This clonotype has only one observation. V gene TRBV11-2 combines with J gene TRBJ2-5; unclear D gene. From germline, CDR1 is SGHAT and CDR2 FQNNGV. The CDR3 extends over 12 amino acids. CDR3 region: CISNLGLETQYF. In DNA form, the CDR3 reads TGTATCAGCAACTTAGGGTTAGAGACCCAGTACTTC.

The sample holds one count of this clonotype. V and J are TRBV11-3 and TRBJ2-2, with a tentative D call TRBD1 (6 bases). Trimming took off 8 bases at V and 10 bases at J, with 26 bases between the two ends. CDR3 size: 16 residues. Looked up from germline, CDR1 is SGHNT and CDR2 is YENEEA. This chain's CDR3 is CASGPDGRGNTEELFF. In DNA, the CDR3 is TGTGCCAGCGGCCCGGACGGTAGGGGGAACACAGAGGAGCTGTTTTTT.

Only one count was recorded for this clonotype. The rearrangement uses TRBV5-6 and TRBJ2-2; D is ambiguous. The germline gives CDR1 SGHDT, CDR2 YYEEEE. This CDR3 has 15 amino acids. The CDR3 DNA is TGTGCTAGTAGCTTGGCATCCAGAGGCATCGGGGAGCTGTTTTTT. It translates to CASSLASRGIGELFF. The entire variable domain, with the rest obtained from reference TRBV5-6 and TRBJ2-2, is as follows: DAGVTQSPTHLIKTRGQQVTLRCSPKSGHDTVSWYQQALGQGPQFIFQYYEEEERQRGNFPDRFSGHQFPNYSSELNVNALLLGDSALYLCASSLASRGIGELFFGEGSRLTVL.

As concerns this clonotype: Mismatch with germline at one junction end may stem from a read error. This rearrangement joins TRBV6-5 to TRBJ1-1, with no clear D. This CDR3 spans 16 amino acids. Germline V lookup: CDR1 MNHEY, CDR2 SVGAGI. The CDR3: CASNYGVSGRGTEAFF. CDR3 nucleotides: TGTGCCAGCAATTACGGGGTCAGCGGAAGAGGGACTGAAGCTTTCTTT.

Concerning this clonotype: An end of the junction does not agree with germline; a read error may underlie this. The V gene is TRBV7-9, the J gene TRBJ2-1; TRBD2 might be the D (5 bases). The CDR3 runs 9 residues. CDR1 and CDR2 from the germline V gene are SEHNR and FQNEAQ (reference sequence). CDR3 protein: CANGNDWVF. DNA for the CDR3: TGTGCCAACGGGAACGACTGGGTCTTC.

A word on this clonotype: An end of the junction differs from the germline gene, which may be a read error. The chain uses TRBV6-1 and TRBJ1-2; D unclear. The CDR3 spans 18 residues. Germline CDR1 reads MNHNS; CDR2 reads SASEGT. The CDR3 DNA reads as TGTGTCAGCAGTGGACGGTTCCTGGTCCTTAGGTCTGACTATGGCTACACCTTC. It translates to CVSSGRFLVLRSDYGYTF.

Remarks on this clonotype: A read error may produce the germline difference seen at one junction end. V usage is TRBV4-3 and J usage is TRBJ2-1, with TRBD2 matching over 8 bases. This CDR3 contains 16 residues. Germline loops: CDR1 LGHNA, CDR2 YSLEER. The CDR3 reads CASSQNAAGARDEQFF. As DNA, the CDR3 is TGTGCCAGCAGCCAAAACGCAGCGGGAGCAAGGGATGAGCAGTTCTTC.

As for this clonotype: A much larger clonotype is one base distant, so this may be a read error. The rearrangement links TRBV20-1 to TRBJ1-2; the D is unclear. Germline CDR1 DFQATT, CDR2 SNEGSKA (reference sequence). The V gene lost 6 bases and the J gene lost 8 bases, with 19 bases spanning the gap. The CDR3 totals 13 residues. CDR3 residues: CSATPEWRGGYTF. The CDR3 DNA is TGCAGTGCGACCCCCGAATGGCGGGGAGGCTACACCTTC.

Concerning this clonotype itself: A much larger clonotype is one base distant, so this may be a read error. This chain uses TRBV11-2 with TRBJ1-1, with a weak D call TRBD1 (6 bases). CDR1 and CDR2 from the germline V gene are SGHAT and FQNNGV. The CDR3 runs to 11 residues. DNA for the CDR3: TGTGCCTGCAGCCCCGGGACAGAAGCTTTCTTT. It codes for CACSPGTEAFF.

Turning to this clonotype: An end of the junction does not agree with germline; a read error may underlie this. The V and J genes are TRBV29-1 and TRBJ1-1, with D possibly matching TRBD1 (6 bases). Germline V CDR1 and CDR2: SQVTM, ANQGSEA. The CDR3 sequence is 12 residues long. The CDR3 bases are TGTAGCGTCGTTACAGGGAGCACTGAAGCTTTCTTT. Its translation: CSVVTGSTEAFF.

This clonotype was seen a single time. The chain links TRBV30 to TRBJ1-1, with D unresolved. The CDR3 length is 13 residues. The germline CDR1 and CDR2 sequences are GTSNPN and SVGIG (reference sequence). V was cut by 4 bases and J by 6 bases, with 15 bases left in between. CDR3 bases: TGTGCCTGGAACTCCCAAGTAGGTCCTGAAGCTTTCTTT. Translated, it gives CAWNSQVGPEAFF. Based on the CDR3 plus reference TRBV30 and TRBJ1-1, the full variable domain is SQTIHQWPATLVQPVGSPLSLECTVEGTSNPNLYWYRQAAGRGLQLLFYSVGIGQISSEVPQNLSASRPQDRQFILSSKKLLLSDSGFYLCAWNSQVGPEAFFGQGTRLTVV.

The J gene is TRBJ2-1, the V gene TRBV11-3, with D perhaps TRBD1 or TRBD2 (5 bases each). The germline V gene encodes CDR1 SGHNT and CDR2 YENEEA. Trimming left V 0 bases short and J 5 bases short, with 17 bases between. The length of the CDR3 is 17 residues. The CDR3 nucleotides are TGTGCCAGCAGCTTAGATCAGGCAGGGAGCTCACACAATGAGCAGTTCTTC. Translating it yields CASSLDQAGSSHNEQFF.

This clonotype has a handful of counts. The missing conserved phenylalanine or tryptophan at the end of this CDR3 makes a read error likely. V and J are TRBV11-2 and TRBJ2-1; D is unclear. The CDR3 is 11 amino acids. Germline-derived CDR1 and CDR2 are SGHAT and FQNNGV. Trimming took 8 bases from V and 7 from J, leaving 9 bases between them. CDR3 protein: CASRLLNEQFL. In DNA form, the CDR3 reads TGTGCCAGCCGACTGCTTAATGAGCAGTTCCTA.

The chain carries TRBV5-5 and TRBJ2-4; D may be TRBD1 (5 bases). This CDR3 comprises 17 residues. V was pared by 5 bases and J by 8 bases, with 26 bases between. The germline gives CDR1 SGHKS, CDR2 YYEKEE (reference sequence). CDR3 sequence (DNA): TGTGCCAGCAGATTAGTAGGAATGAGGAAGGGGTCTGACATTCAGTACTTC. Translated: CASRLVGMRKGSDIQYF.

On this clonotype: As the CDR3 is not closed by the conserved phenylalanine or tryptophan, this likely results from a read error. The DNA is left out, because the CDR3 cannot be placed on it with certainty; the CDR3 is given as TCRdb lists it. The chain uses TRBV29-1 and TRBJ2-2. Germline-derived CDR1 and CDR2 are SQVTM and ANQGSEA. Ends included, the CDR3 has 13 residues. CDR3 loop: CCVGRRDTGELFY.

About this clonotype itself: A read error may account for a junction end that differs from germline. The chain employs TRBV4-3 and TRBJ2-1, with 9 positions matching TRBD2. The CDR3 has 16 residues. Germline lookup yields CDR1 LGHNA and CDR2 YSLEER. As DNA, the CDR3 is TGCGCCACCAGCCAAAACGTAGCGGGAGCCGGAGATGAGCAGCTCTTC. Translation: CATSQNVAGAGDEQLF.

As to this clonotype: Its ends do not fully match the called genes, so a read error is possible. J is TRBJ1-2 and V is TRBV14; no definite D call. The germline CDR1 and CDR2 sequences are SGHDN and FVKESK. The CDR3 has 14 amino acids. In nucleotides, the CDR3 is TGTGCCAGCAGGCAAGGGAACAGCTCCTATGGCTGCACCTTC. It encodes CASRQGNSSYGCTF.

Turning to this clonotype: The conserved phenylalanine or tryptophan normally closing the CDR3 is absent here, so this likely arose from a read error. This sequence joins TRBV10-3 and TRBJ2-1; D possibly corresponds to TRBD1 (6 bases). Trimming cost V 0 bases and J 6 bases, with 18 bases left between them. The CDR3 sequence is 17 residues long. The V gene's germline CDR1 is ENHRY and CDR2 SYGVKD. The CDR3 sequence: CAISESQAARGCNEQFL. CDR3 DNA sequence: TGTGCCATCAGTGAGTCCCAAGCTGCCAGGGGCTGCAATGAGCAGTTCCTC.

Comments on this clonotype: This likely comes from a read error, as the CDR3 has no conserved phenylalanine or tryptophan at its end. V and J are TRBV6-5 and TRBJ2-5; TRBD1 agrees at 10 bases. CDR3 length: 13 amino acids. Germline values: CDR1 MNHEY, CDR2 SVGAGI. V lost 11 bases and J lost 7; bases outside the gene matches: 10. The CDR3 sequence: CAVSTDRGLTQYL. In DNA, the CDR3 is TGTGCCGTCAGTACCGACAGGGGGCTGACCCAGTACCTC.

The rearrangement uses TRBV29-1 and TRBJ2-1, with D possibly matching TRBD2 (5 bases). The CDR3 consists of 16 residues. The V gene lost 5 bases and the J gene lost 8 bases, with 25 bases spanning the gap. Germline V gene data show CDR1 as SQVTM and CDR2 as ANQGSEA. The CDR3, as DNA: TGCAGCGTTTACCACTGGACTGGCCGACCTTACGATGAGCAGTTCTTC. Amino acids: CSVYHWTGRPYDEQFF.

On this clonotype: One end of the junction varies from germline; a read error may be responsible. This chain connects TRBV4-3 to TRBJ2-1, with a weak D call TRBD2 (6 bases). The germline V gene has CDR1 LGHNA and CDR2 YSLEER. The CDR3 runs to 16 residues. CDR3 bases: TGCGCCAGTAGCCAAGATGCGGGAAACTCCTACAATGGGCAGTTCTTC. Its translation is CASSQDAGNSYNGQFF.

With regard to this clonotype: One junction end disagrees with the germline gene, perhaps due to a read error. The chain's CDR3 is CANSPTATRGEQFF. The CDR3 region has the DNA TGTGCCAACAGTCCCACGGCGACACGGGGTGAGCAGTTCTTC. This chain uses TRBV10-3 with TRBJ2-1; TRBD2 is a possible D gene (5 bases). The CDR3 is 14 amino acids. Germline CDR1 reads ENHRY; CDR2 reads SYGVKD.

The V gene is TRBV10-3, the J gene TRBJ2-1; D is uncertain. V was shortened by 5 bases and J by 8 bases, with 13 bases between the two germline ends. This CDR3 spans 13 amino acids. Germline V lookup: CDR1 ENHRY, CDR2 SYGVKD. This CDR3 reads CAISPATRDEQFF. In DNA, the CDR3 is TGTGCCATCAGTCCCGCGACCCGGGATGAGCAGTTCTTC.